One and the same sample provided the 29 T cell receptor beta chains below, sequenced in a study of T cells in Graves' hyperthyroidism and ophthalmopathy. Amplification of TCR beta CDR3 regions was performed using RNA transcripts as template. A first-round RT-PCR of the TCR CDR3 used the HTBI primer set. TCRdb re-analysed the multiplex PCR reads in MiXCR, keeping a single row per CDR3 protein. The table lists approximately 430,000 distinct CDR3 sequences, more than 15% of them singletons. Sequencing input: blood. All receptors come from a woman younger than 35 with Graves' hyperthyroidism.

J is TRBJ1-1 and V is TRBV18, with D hard to call. V gave up 2 bases and J gave up 2 bases, with 15 bases separating them. Germline V gene data show CDR1 as KGHSH and CDR2 as LQKENI. This CDR3 has 16 residues. CDR3 in DNA: TGTGCCAGCTCACCAAGAGTCCTTGGCAGCAACACTGAAGCTTTCTTT. This encodes CASSPRVLGSNTEAFF.

A few counts support this clonotype. CDR3 DNA: TGCAGCGTGACAGTCGACGAGCAGTACTTC. Translation gives CSVTVDEQYF. The V gene is TRBV29-1, the J gene TRBJ2-7; a weak D match, TRBD1 (5 bases). Germline assignment: CDR1 SQVTM and CDR2 ANQGSEA. The length of the CDR3 is 10 residues. The V end was cut by 6 bases, the J end by 5 bases, with 8 bases between.

This clonotype was seen many times. The J gene is TRBJ1-5, the V gene TRBV20-1; TRBD1 is a possible D gene (6 bases). V dropped 1 base and J dropped 11 bases, with 18 bases sitting between them. This CDR3 has 14 residues. Per germline, CDR1 DFQATT and CDR2 SNEGSKA (reference sequence). The CDR3 reads CSARVPGTRHSQHF. CDR3 sequence (DNA): TGCAGTGCTAGAGTCCCCGGGACAAGGCATTCCCAGCATTTT.

In its sample, this clonotype was seen a few times. This chain joins TRBV4-3 and TRBJ1-1; D perhaps matches TRBD1 (6 bases). The CDR3 is 15 amino acids. The V and J ends lost 1 base and 1 base respectively, with 10 bases between them. Germline V gene data show CDR1 as LGHNA and CDR2 as YSLEER. In nucleotides, the CDR3 is TGCGCCAGCAGCCAAGTGGCACAGGGGAACACTGAAGCTTTCTTT. As protein: CASSQVAQGNTEAFF.

This clonotype occurred many times. This chain connects TRBV12-3 or TRBV12-4 to TRBJ2-5; D gene ambiguous. Trimming shortened V by 3 bases and J by 0 bases, and 8 bases separated the two germline ends. This CDR3 is 14 amino acids long. CDR3: CASSFRKNQETQYF. CDR3 in DNA: TGTGCCAGCAGTTTCAGAAAGAACCAAGAGACCCAGTACTTC.

This clonotype was seen many times. This chain joins TRBV11-2 and TRBJ2-7, with D possibly matching TRBD1 (6 bases). The V and J ends lost 0 bases and 9 bases respectively, with 9 bases between them. The V gene's germline CDR1 is SGHAT and CDR2 FQNNGV. The CDR3 runs 12 residues. The CDR3 reads CASSLDQGGQYF. The CDR3 region has the DNA TGTGCCAGCAGCTTAGATCAAGGGGGGCAGTACTTC. Using reference TRBV11-2 and TRBJ2-7 for the parts outside the CDR3, the full variable domain is EAGVAQSPRYKIIEKRQSVAFWCNPISGHATLYWYQQILGQGPKLLIQFQNNGVVDDSQLPKDRFSAERLKGVDSTLKIQPAKLEDSAVYLCASSLDQGGQYFGPGTRLTVT.

This clonotype occurred many times. This sequence joins TRBV20-1 and TRBJ2-3, with unresolved D. The germline V gene has CDR1 DFQATT and CDR2 SNEGSKA (reference sequence). The V end was cut by 5 bases, the J end by 3 bases, with 9 bases between. The CDR3 contains 12 residues. CDR3 protein: CSAPRRTDTQYF. The CDR3 DNA is TGCAGTGCTCCGCGACGGACAGATACGCAGTATTTT.

In this sample, this clonotype turned up a few times. This rearrangement joins TRBV7-8 to TRBJ2-1; possibly TRBD1 for D (5 bases). V shed 1 base and J shed 4 bases, with 11 bases lying between them. From germline, CDR1 is SGHVS and CDR2 FQNEAQ. This CDR3 comprises 15 residues. The CDR3: CASSLERGWYNEQFF. The CDR3 DNA is TGTGCCAGCAGCTTAGAAAGGGGCTGGTACAATGAGCAGTTCTTC.

This clonotype was recorded at least ten times. The V and J genes are TRBV27 and TRBJ2-7; no firm D call. The CDR3 is 13 amino acids. Germline V lookup: CDR1 MNHEY, CDR2 SMNVEV (reference sequence). V was pared by 4 bases and J by 2 bases, with 9 bases between. The CDR3 DNA sequence: TGTGCCAGCAGTTCAGACACGACCTACGAGCAGTACTTC. Protein product: CASSSDTTYEQYF.

In this sample, this clonotype turned up many times. This chain links TRBV6-1 with TRBJ2-7; the match to TRBD2 covers 12 bases. Germline V CDR1 and CDR2: MNHNS, SASEGT. V was clipped by 10 bases and J by 4 bases; unmatched bases: 11. This CDR3 comprises 15 residues. The CDR3 bases are TGTGCCACAGCCTCCGGGACTAGCGGGTCTTACGAGCAGTACTTC. It yields the protein CATASGTSGSYEQYF.

The rearrangement uses TRBV27 and TRBJ1-1; 8 bases match TRBD1. Trimming took 2 bases from V and 4 from J; bases not matched to a gene: 6. Per the germline V gene, CDR1 is MNHEY and CDR2 is SMNVEV (reference sequence). The CDR3 contains 15 residues. The CDR3 nucleotides read TGTGCCAGCAGTTTAGCCAGGGGGCTGGGCACTGAAGCTTTCTTT. Amino acids: CASSLARGLGTEAFF.

The rearrangement joins TRBV30 to TRBJ2-2, with 8 bases fitting TRBD2. The CDR3 sequence is 16 residues long. Germline assignment: CDR1 GTSNPN and CDR2 SVGIG (reference sequence). The V gene end was trimmed by 3 bases and the J gene end by 5 bases; junction bases not matched to a gene: 11. CDR3 region: CAWRERGGRRTGELFF. Written as DNA, the CDR3 is TGTGCCTGGAGGGAGCGCGGGGGGCGAAGGACCGGGGAGCTGTTTTTT.

The gene calls are TRBV7-9 and TRBJ2-7; D remains unclear. This CDR3 region has 16 residues. Germline V gives CDR1 SEHNR, CDR2 FQNEAQ (reference sequence). Trimming pared 2 bases from V and 3 bases from J, leaving 17 bases between. Here the CDR3 DNA reads TGTGCCAGCAGCTTATTTCATAATCGATTCATCTACGAGCAGTACTTC. This codes for CASSLFHNRFIYEQYF.

This clonotype showed up many times. The chain links TRBV10-3 to TRBJ1-2; D is ambiguous. From germline, CDR1 is ENHRY and CDR2 SYGVKD. The CDR3 totals 11 residues. Trimming removed 0 bases from V and 10 bases from J, with 6 bases in between. The CDR3 loop is CAISESRDYTF. For the CDR3, the DNA is TGTGCCATCAGTGAGTCCCGGGACTACACCTTC.

V gene TRBV7-9 combines with J gene TRBJ1-2, with D possibly TRBD1 on 5 matching bases. Looked up from germline, CDR1 is SEHNR and CDR2 is FQNEAQ (reference sequence). With 3 bases removed from V and 4 bases from J, the gap between germline ends came to 18 bases. There are 16 residues in the CDR3. This CDR3 reads CASSFGVGAVGYGYTF. In nucleotides, the CDR3 is TGTGCCAGCAGCTTTGGGGTAGGGGCAGTCGGCTATGGCTACACCTTC.

V and J are TRBV28 and TRBJ1-6; 8 nucleotides match TRBD1. The CDR3 sequence is 15 residues long. J was trimmed by 8 bases and V by 8 bases; bases with no gene match: 11. Germline V gene lookup returns CDR1 MDHEN and CDR2 SYDVKM. The DNA for the CDR3 is TGTGCCAGCGTCCTCTCAGGGGGCGAGGATTCACCCCTCCACTTT. It specifies CASVLSGGEDSPLHF. The full variable domain, with the rest looked up from reference TRBV28 and TRBJ1-6, is DVKVTQSSRYLVKRTGEKVFLECVQDMDHENMFWYRQDPGLGLRLIYFSYDVKMKEKGDIPEGYSVSREKKERFSLILESASTNQTSMYLCASVLSGGEDSPLHFGNGTRLTVT.

There are many counts of this clonotype. The chain couples TRBV20-1 to TRBJ2-6, with D hard to call. There are 15 residues in the CDR3. The V gene's germline CDR1 is DFQATT and CDR2 SNEGSKA (reference sequence). Trimming cost V 3 bases and J 0 bases, with 9 bases left between them. The CDR3 DNA sequence: TGCAGTGCTAGTTCAGGAACCTCTGGGGCCAACGTCCTGACTTTC. Amino acids: CSASSGTSGANVLTF.

This clonotype has ten or more counts. The chain combines TRBV12-3 or TRBV12-4 with TRBJ1-1; TRBD1 might be the D (5 bases). The germline V and J ends were trimmed by 3 bases and 9 bases, with 17 bases remaining between them. The CDR3 is made up of 14 amino acids. The CDR3 reads CASSFGDERSQAFF. The CDR3 bases are TGTGCCAGCAGTTTCGGGGACGAGCGTTCCCAAGCTTTCTTT.

The sample holds a few counts of this clonotype. V gene TRBV2 combines with J gene TRBJ1-4; D is undetermined. The CDR3 runs to 14 residues. Trimming left V 7 bases short and J 5 bases short, with 14 bases between. The germline V gene has CDR1 SNHLY and CDR2 FYNNEI. CDR3 nucleotides: TGTGCCAGCATCCCCGTGGAGGAGAATGAAAAACTGTTTTTT. Residues: CASIPVEENEKLFF.

This clonotype was observed many times. The chain is built from TRBV24-1 and TRBJ2-5; perhaps TRBD1 as D (6 bases). CDR1 KGHDR and CDR2 SFDVKD come from the germline V gene. The CDR3 extends over 15 amino acids. V was trimmed by 0 bases and J by 5 bases, leaving 12 bases between them. The CDR3 spells CATSDLNGQLETQYF. CDR3 in DNA: TGTGCCACCAGTGATTTGAATGGACAGCTGGAGACCCAGTACTTC.

The chain links TRBV7-9 to TRBJ1-1, with a tentative D call TRBD1 (6 bases). CDR1 and CDR2 (germline): SEHNR, FQNEAQ (reference sequence). The CDR3 length is 15 residues. Trimming left V 3 bases short and J 0 bases short, with 11 bases between. The CDR3 loop reads CASSLGHSMNTEAFF. The CDR3 DNA reads as TGTGCCAGCAGCTTGGGACATTCAATGAACACTGAAGCTTTCTTT.

Many counts were recorded for this clonotype. The chain uses TRBV7-8 and TRBJ2-1; 7 nucleotides agree with TRBD2. This CDR3 has 15 residues. Per germline, CDR1 SGHVS and CDR2 FQNEAQ. V lost 0 bases, J lost 8 bases, and 7 bases stayed unmatched. This CDR3 is CASSLAHAGADEQFF. In DNA form, the CDR3 reads TGTGCCAGCAGCTTAGCGCATGCGGGAGCGGATGAGCAGTTCTTC.

This clonotype showed up many times. This sequence joins TRBV20-1 and TRBJ2-1; unclear D gene. In germline, CDR1 is DFQATT, CDR2 SNEGSKA (reference sequence). V lost 5 bases to trimming and J lost 0 bases, with 14 bases between them. This CDR3 spans 15 amino acids. Here the CDR3 reads CSAYKEPNSYNEQFF. CDR3 bases: TGCAGTGCTTATAAGGAACCAAACTCCTACAATGAGCAGTTCTTC.

This clonotype was detected only a few times. J is TRBJ1-1 and V is TRBV5-8; D is undetermined. CDR1 and CDR2 from the germline V gene are SGHTS and YDEGEE. Deletions cut 4 bases from V and 0 bases from J, with 13 bases between. There are 15 residues in the CDR3. The CDR3 coding sequence is TGTGCCAGCAGCACGCAAGGCTTGATGAACACTGAAGCTTTCTTT. Translated, it gives CASSTQGLMNTEAFF.

This clonotype was seen a handful of times. The V call is TRBV29-1, the J call TRBJ2-5, with 9 bases aligning to TRBD1. CDR1 is SQVTM and CDR2 is ANQGSEA in the germline V gene. V lost 1 base, J lost 3 bases, and 0 bases stayed unmatched. This CDR3 comprises 13 residues. The CDR3 spells CSVEGDREETQYF. CDR3 nucleotides: TGCAGCGTTGAAGGGGACAGGGAAGAGACCCAGTACTTC.

This clonotype was detected only a few times. V is TRBV4-1 and J is TRBJ2-7; the D gene is possibly TRBD1 (5 bases). With 7 bases removed from V and 0 bases from J, the gap between germline ends came to 19 bases. Germline-derived CDR1 and CDR2 are MGHRA and YSYEKL. This CDR3 spans 16 amino acids. The CDR3 reads CASTPTPGKSSYEQYF. DNA of the CDR3: TGCGCCAGCACCCCAACCCCAGGGAAAAGCTCCTACGAGCAGTACTTC.

This clonotype was picked up many times. The V gene is TRBV6-1, the J gene TRBJ2-7, with TRBD1 identical over 8 bases. V lost 6 bases to trimming and J lost 2 bases; unmatched junction nucleotides: 3. CDR1 is MNHNS and CDR2 is SASEGT in the germline V gene. The CDR3 covers 13 residues. CDR3 nucleotide sequence: TGTGCCAGCAGCTGGACAGGGACCTACGAGCAGTACTTC. Its translation: CASSWTGTYEQYF.

The rearrangement joins TRBV3-1 to TRBJ1-5; D perhaps matches TRBD1 (5 bases). This CDR3 comprises 14 residues. The V end lost 0 bases, the J end lost 6 bases, and 9 bases lay between the germline ends. CDR1 is LGHDT and CDR2 is YNNKEL in the germline V gene (reference sequence). The chain's CDR3 is CASSQDQGIQPQHF. As DNA, the CDR3 is TGTGCCAGCAGCCAAGACCAGGGAATTCAGCCCCAGCATTTT.

There are many counts of this clonotype. The J gene is TRBJ1-5, the V gene TRBV28; the D gene is possibly TRBD1 (5 bases). V shed 5 bases and J shed 6 bases, with 11 bases lying between them. The CDR3 runs 13 residues. CDR1 and CDR2 from the germline V gene are MDHEN and SYDVKM. Here the CDR3 reads CASSLPQAQPQHF. Here the CDR3 DNA reads TGTGCCAGCAGTCTACCACAGGCTCAGCCCCAGCATTTT. The full variable domain, in which reference TRBV28 and TRBJ1-5 provide the parts outside the CDR3, is DVKVTQSSRYLVKRTGEKVFLECVQDMDHENMFWYRQDPGLGLRLIYFSYDVKMKEKGDIPEGYSVSREKKERFSLILESASTNQTSMYLCASSLPQAQPQHFGDGTRLSIL.